The clone carrying this T cell receptor beta chain has only a few counts. Its antigen is unidentified. One end of the junction does not line up with germline, which may come from a read error. The sample comes from a study of regulatory T cells in long-lasting Graves disease. Overall study: Positive TSH receptor antibodies alongside over 5 years of antithyroid drugs were what marked Graves' disease as persistent.

Time point indicated: persistent/refractory GD, antithyroid drugs over 5 years with positive TRAb. The authors made the TCR library using RNA they extracted from PBMCs. Study results and limitations: Researchers reported studying only peripheral blood, not thyroid tissue. Persistent Graves' patients showed less TCR diversity than newly diagnosed patients showed.

The authors built TCR beta libraries using iRepertoire HTBI primers and Arm-PCR of CDR3 regions. MiXCR was run by TCRdb on the multiplex PCR reads, yielding one entry per CDR3 protein. The sample gives roughly 430,000 distinct CDR3 sequences, approximately 22% of which show up once; approximately 15% is in the top ten. The CDR3 covers 15 residues. Germline CDR1 reads SEHNR; CDR2 reads FQNEAQ (reference sequence). This sequence joins TRBV7-9 and TRBJ1-1; D gene ambiguous. This clonotype originated in a female donor with Graves disease. Sequenced here: peripheral blood mononuclear cells (PBMCs), sampled when the disease was refractory, from a patient treated with antithyroid drugs. The CDR3 spells CASSLDPGNSRQCLF. The CDR3 bases are TGTGCCAGCAGCTTAGACCCCGGGAACAGCCGGCAGTGTCTCTTT.